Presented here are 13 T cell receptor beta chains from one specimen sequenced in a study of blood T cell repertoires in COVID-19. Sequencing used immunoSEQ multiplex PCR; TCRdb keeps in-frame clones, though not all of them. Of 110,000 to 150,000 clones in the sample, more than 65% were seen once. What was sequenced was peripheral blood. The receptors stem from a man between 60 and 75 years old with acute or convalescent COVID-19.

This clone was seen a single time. CDR3 sequence: CASSSPMRGRTNEKLFF. DNA for the CDR3: TGTGCCAGCAGTTCGCCCATGAGGGGGCGAACTAATGAAAAACTGTTTTTT. The chain is built from TRBV27 and TRBJ1-4; TRBD1 agrees at 7 bases. The CDR3 covers 17 residues. CDR1 is MNHEY, CDR2 SMNVEV, per germline (reference sequence). J was trimmed by 1 base and V by 4 bases; bases with no gene match: 9. Full variable domain (outside the CDR3, taken from reference TRBV27 and TRBJ1-4): EAQVTQNPRYLITVTGKKLTVTCSQNMNHEYMSWYRQDPGLGLRQIYYSMNVEVTDKGDVPEGYKVSRKEKRNFPLILESPSPNQTSLYFCASSSPMRGRTNEKLFFGSGTQLSVL.

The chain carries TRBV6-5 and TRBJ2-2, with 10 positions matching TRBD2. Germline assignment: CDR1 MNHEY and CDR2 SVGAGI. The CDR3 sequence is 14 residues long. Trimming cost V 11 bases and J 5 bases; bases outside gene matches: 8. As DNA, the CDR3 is TGTGCCGGAGCTCTAGCGGGAGTGACCGGGGAGCTGTTTTTT. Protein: CAGALAGVTGELFF.

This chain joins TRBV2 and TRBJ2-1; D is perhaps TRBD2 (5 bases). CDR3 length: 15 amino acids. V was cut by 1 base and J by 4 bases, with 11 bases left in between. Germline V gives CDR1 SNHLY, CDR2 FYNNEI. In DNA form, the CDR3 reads TGTGCCAGCAGTGAAGAGAGCGGCTTGTACAATGAGCAGTTCTTC. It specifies CASSEESGLYNEQFF.

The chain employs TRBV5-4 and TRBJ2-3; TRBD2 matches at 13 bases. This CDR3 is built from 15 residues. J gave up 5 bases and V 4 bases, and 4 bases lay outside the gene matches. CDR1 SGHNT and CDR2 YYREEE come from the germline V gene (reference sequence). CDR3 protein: CASSTGLAGVDTQYF. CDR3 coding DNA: TGTGCCAGCAGCACCGGACTAGCGGGAGTAGATACGCAGTATTTT.

CDR3 in amino acids: CATRTGPYEQYF. CDR3 nucleotides: TGTGCCACCCGGACAGGCCCCTACGAGCAGTACTTC. This chain connects TRBV28 to TRBJ2-7, with 7 bases fitting TRBD1. The germline V gene encodes CDR1 MDHEN and CDR2 SYDVKM. The V and J ends lost 10 bases and 2 bases, in that order; junction bases with no gene match: 5. The CDR3 runs 12 residues.

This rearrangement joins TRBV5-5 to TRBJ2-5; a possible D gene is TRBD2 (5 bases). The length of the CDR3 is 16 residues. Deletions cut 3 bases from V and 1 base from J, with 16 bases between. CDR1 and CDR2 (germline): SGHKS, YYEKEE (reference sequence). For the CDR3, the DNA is TGTGCCAGCAGCTCAGTCGGGAAGGGCCCCCAAGAGACCCAGTACTTC. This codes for CASSSVGKGPQETQYF. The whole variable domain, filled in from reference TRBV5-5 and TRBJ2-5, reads DAGVTQSPTHLIKTRGQQVTLRCSPISGHKSVSWYQQVLGQGPQFIFQYYEKEERGRGNFPDRFSARQFPNYSSELNVNALLLGDSALYLCASSSVGKGPQETQYFGPGTRLLVL.

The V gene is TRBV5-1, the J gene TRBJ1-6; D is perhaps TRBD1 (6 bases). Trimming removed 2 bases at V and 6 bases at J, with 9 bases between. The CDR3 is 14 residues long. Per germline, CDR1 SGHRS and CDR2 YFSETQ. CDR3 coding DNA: TGCGCCAGCAGCTTTGGACAGACTAATTCACCCCTCCACTTT. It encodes CASSFGQTNSPLHF.

For the CDR3, the DNA is TGTGCCAGCAGCTCCTATACCGGGCCCGGGGGGGAAATTCAGCCCCAGCATTTT. It specifies CASSSYTGPGGEIQPQHF. The chain is built from TRBV7-7 and TRBJ1-5; D might be TRBD1 (5 bases). Deletions cut 4 bases from V and 6 bases from J, with 25 bases between. The germline V gene encodes CDR1 SSHAT and CDR2 FNYEAQ (reference sequence). The CDR3 runs to 18 residues.

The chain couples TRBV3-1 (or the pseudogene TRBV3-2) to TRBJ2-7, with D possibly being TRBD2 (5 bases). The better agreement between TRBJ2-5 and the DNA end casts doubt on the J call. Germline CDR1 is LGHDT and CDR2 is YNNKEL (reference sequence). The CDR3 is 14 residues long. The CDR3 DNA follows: TGTGCCAGCAGCCCAAGTTCGGGGAAAGAGACCCAGTACTTC. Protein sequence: CASSPSSGKETQYF.

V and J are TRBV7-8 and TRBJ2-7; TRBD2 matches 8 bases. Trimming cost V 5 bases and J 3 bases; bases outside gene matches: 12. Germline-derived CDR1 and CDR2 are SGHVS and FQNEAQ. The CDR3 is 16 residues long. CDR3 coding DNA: TGTGCCAGCAGCCCTAGATCCGGGAGGGCCTTCTACGAGCAGTACTTC. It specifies CASSPRSGRAFYEQYF.

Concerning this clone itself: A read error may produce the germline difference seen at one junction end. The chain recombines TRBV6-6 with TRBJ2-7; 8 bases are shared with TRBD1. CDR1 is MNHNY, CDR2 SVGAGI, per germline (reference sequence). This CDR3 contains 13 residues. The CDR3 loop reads CATSQGASYEQYF. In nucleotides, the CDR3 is TGTGCCACCAGTCAGGGGGCTTCCTACGAGCAGTACTTC.

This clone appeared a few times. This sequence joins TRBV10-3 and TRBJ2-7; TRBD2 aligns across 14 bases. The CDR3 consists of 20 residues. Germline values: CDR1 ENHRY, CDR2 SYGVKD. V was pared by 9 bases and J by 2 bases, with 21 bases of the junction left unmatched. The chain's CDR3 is CAILRLAGGPLRLFTYEQYF. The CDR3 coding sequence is TGTGCCATACTACGACTAGCGGGAGGGCCGTTGAGATTATTCACCTACGAGCAGTACTTC.

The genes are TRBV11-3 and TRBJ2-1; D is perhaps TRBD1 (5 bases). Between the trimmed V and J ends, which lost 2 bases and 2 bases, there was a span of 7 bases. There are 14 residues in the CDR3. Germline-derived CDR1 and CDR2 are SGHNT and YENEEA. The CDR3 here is CASSLSQAYNEQFF. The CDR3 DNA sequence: TGTGCCAGCAGCTTATCACAGGCCTACAATGAGCAGTTCTTC.